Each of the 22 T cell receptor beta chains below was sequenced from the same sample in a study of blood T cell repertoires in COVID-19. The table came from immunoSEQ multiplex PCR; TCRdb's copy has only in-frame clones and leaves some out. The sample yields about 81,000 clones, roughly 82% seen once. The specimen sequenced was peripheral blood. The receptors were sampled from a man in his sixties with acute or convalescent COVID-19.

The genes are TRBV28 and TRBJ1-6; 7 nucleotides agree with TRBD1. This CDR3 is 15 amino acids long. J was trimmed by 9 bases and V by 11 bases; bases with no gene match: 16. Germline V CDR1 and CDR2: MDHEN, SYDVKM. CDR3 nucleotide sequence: TGTGCCTCCAGGGGGACCGCTCCCCGAGGTTCACCCCTCCACTTT. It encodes CASRGTAPRGSPLHF.

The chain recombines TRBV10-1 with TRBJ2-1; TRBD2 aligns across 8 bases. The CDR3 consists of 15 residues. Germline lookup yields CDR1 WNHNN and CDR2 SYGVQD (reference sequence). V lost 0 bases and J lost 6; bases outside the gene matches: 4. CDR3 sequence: CASSESQREFNEQFF. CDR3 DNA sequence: TGCGCCAGCAGTGAGTCCCAGCGGGAGTTCAATGAGCAGTTCTTC.

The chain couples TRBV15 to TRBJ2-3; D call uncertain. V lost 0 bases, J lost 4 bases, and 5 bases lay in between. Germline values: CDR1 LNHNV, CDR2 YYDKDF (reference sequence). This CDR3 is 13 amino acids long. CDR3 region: CATSRDQADTQYF. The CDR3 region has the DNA TGTGCCACCAGCAGAGATCAGGCAGATACGCAGTATTTT.

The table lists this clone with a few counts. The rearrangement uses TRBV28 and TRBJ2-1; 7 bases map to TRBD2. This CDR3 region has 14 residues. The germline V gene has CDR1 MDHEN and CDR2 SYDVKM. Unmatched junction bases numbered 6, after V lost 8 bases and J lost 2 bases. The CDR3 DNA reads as TGTGCCAGCGGTGGGGGGGTAACCTACAATGAGCAGTTCTTC. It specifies CASGGGVTYNEQFF.

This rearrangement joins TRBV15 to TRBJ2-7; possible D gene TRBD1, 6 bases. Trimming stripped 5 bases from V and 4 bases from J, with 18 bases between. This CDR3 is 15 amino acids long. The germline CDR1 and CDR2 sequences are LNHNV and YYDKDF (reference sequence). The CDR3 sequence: CATSYGSTGSYEQYF. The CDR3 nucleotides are TGTGCCACCAGCTACGGCTCGACAGGCTCTTACGAGCAGTACTTC.

This CDR3 is CASSSSRVDTQYF. The CDR3 bases are TGTGCCAGCAGTTCGAGTAGAGTAGATACGCAGTATTTT. The chain has TRBV6-4 and TRBJ2-3; D unclear. The V gene lost 5 bases and the J gene lost 5 bases, with 11 bases spanning the gap. Germline V gene lookup returns CDR1 MRHNA and CDR2 SNTAGT. The length of the CDR3 is 13 residues.

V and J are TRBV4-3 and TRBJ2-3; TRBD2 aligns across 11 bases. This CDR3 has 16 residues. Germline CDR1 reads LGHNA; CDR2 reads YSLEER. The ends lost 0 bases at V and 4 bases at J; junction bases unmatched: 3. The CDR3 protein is CASSQETSGTSDTQYF. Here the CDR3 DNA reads TGCGCCAGCAGCCAAGAGACTAGCGGGACTTCAGATACGCAGTATTTT.

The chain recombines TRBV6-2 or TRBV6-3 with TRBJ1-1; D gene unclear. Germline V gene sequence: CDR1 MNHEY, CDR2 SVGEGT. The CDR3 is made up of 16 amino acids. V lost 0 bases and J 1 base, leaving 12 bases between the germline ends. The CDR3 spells CASSYSTPPGNTEAFF. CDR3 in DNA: TGTGCCAGCAGTTACTCGACGCCCCCGGGGAACACTGAAGCTTTCTTT.

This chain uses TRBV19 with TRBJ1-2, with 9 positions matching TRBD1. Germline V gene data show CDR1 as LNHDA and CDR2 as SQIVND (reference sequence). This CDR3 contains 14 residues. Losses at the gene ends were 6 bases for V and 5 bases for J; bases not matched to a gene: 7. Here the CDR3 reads CASRTGTGPYGYTF. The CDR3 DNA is TGTGCCAGTAGGACCGGGACAGGGCCTTATGGCTACACCTTC.

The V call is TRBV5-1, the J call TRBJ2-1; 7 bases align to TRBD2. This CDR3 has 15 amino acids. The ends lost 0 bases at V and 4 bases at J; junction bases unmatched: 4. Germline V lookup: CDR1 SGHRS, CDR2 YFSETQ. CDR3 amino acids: CASSLGGRDYNEQFF. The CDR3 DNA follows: TGCGCCAGCAGCTTGGGCGGGAGAGATTACAATGAGCAGTTCTTC.

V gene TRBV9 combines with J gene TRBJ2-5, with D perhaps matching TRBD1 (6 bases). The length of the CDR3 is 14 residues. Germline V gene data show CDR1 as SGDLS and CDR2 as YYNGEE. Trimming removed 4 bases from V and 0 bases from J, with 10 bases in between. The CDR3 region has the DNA TGTGCCAGCAGCCTAACAGGGTACCAAGAGACCCAGTACTTC. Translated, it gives CASSLTGYQETQYF.

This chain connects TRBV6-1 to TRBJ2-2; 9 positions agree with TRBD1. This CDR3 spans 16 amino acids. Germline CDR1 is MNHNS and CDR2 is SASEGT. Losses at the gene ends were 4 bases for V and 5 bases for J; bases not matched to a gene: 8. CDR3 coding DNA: TGTGCCAGCAGTGGCCTGGGACAGGGAAATACCGGGGAGCTGTTTTTT. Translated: CASSGLGQGNTGELFF.

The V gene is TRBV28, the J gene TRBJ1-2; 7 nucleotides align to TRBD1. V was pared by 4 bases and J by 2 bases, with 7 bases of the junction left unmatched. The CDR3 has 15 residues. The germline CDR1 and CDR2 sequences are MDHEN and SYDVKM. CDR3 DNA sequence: TGTGCCAGCAGTTCCAGCCCGGGACAGAACTATGGCTACACCTTC. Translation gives CASSSSPGQNYGYTF.

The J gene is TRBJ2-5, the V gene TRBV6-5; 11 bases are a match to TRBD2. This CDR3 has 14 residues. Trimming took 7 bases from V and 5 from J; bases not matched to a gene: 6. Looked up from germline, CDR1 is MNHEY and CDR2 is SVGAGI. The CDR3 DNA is TGTGCCAGCAATGGGGCTAGCGGGGGGGAGACCCAGTACTTC. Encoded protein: CASNGASGGETQYF.

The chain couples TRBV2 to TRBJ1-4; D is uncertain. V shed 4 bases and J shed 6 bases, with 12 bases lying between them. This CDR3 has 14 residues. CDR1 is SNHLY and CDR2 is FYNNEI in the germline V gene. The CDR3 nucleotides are TGTGCCAGCAGTGCCCGAACAGCTTATGAAAAACTGTTTTTT. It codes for CASSARTAYEKLFF.

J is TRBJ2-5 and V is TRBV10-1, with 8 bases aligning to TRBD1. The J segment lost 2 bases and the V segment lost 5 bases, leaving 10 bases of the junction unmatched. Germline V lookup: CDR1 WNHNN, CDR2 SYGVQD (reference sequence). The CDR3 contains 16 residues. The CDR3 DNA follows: TGCGCCAGCAGTCTAGGAGACAGGGGAGGACAAGAGACCCAGTACTTC. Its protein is CASSLGDRGGQETQYF.

The CDR3 region is CASSLARSSSYEQYF. CDR3 in DNA: TGTGCCAGCAGCTTAGCGAGGTCCAGCTCCTACGAGCAGTACTTC. This chain connects TRBV7-9 to TRBJ2-7; unclear D gene. Trimming took off 0 bases at V and 0 bases at J, with 9 bases between the two ends. The CDR3 runs to 15 residues. The germline CDR1 and CDR2 sequences are SEHNR and FQNEAQ (reference sequence).

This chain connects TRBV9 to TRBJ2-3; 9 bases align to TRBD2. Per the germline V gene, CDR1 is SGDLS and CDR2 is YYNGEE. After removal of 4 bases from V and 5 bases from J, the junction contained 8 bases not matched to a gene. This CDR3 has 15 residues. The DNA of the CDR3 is TGTGCCAGCAGCCCGAGCAGCGGGGGGTTAGATACGCAGTATTTT. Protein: CASSPSSGGLDTQYF. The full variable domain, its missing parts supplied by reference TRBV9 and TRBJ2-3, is DSGVTQTPKHLITATGQRVTLRCSPRSGDLSVYWYQQSLDQGLQFLIQYYNGEERAKGNILERFSAQQFPDLHSELNLSSLELGDSALYFCASSPSSGGLDTQYFGPGTRLTVL.

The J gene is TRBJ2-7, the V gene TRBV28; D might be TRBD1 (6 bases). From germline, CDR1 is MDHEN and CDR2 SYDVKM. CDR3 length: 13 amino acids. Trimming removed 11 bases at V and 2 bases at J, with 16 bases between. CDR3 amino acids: CASQGQGPYEQYF. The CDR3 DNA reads TGTGCCTCTCAGGGGCAGGGCCCCTACGAGCAGTACTTC.

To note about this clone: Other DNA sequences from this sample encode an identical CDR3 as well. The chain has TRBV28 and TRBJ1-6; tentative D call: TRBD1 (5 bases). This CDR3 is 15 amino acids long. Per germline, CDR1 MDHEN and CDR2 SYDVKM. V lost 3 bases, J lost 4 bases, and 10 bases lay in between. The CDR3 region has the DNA TGTGCCAGCAGTTTCGGGCGGGGGTATAATTCACCCCTCCACTTT. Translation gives CASSFGRGYNSPLHF.

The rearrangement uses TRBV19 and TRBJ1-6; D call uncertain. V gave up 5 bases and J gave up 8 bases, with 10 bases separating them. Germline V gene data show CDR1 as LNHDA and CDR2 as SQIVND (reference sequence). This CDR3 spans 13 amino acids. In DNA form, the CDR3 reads TGTGCCAGTAGTCCGGGTTTCTATTCACCCCTCCACTTT. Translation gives CASSPGFYSPLHF.

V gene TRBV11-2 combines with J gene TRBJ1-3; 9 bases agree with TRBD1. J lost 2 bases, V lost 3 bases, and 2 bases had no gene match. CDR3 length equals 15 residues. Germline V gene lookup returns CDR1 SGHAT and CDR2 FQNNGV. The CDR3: CASSLDRGPGNTIYF. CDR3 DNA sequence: TGTGCCAGCAGCTTGGACAGGGGCCCTGGAAACACCATATATTTT. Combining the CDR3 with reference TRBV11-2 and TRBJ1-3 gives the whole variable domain EAGVAQSPRYKIIEKRQSVAFWCNPISGHATLYWYQQILGQGPKLLIQFQNNGVVDDSQLPKDRFSAERLKGVDSTLKIQPAKLEDSAVYLCASSLDRGPGNTIYFGEGSWLTVV.